A single sample gave rise to the 29 T cell receptor beta chains below, sequenced in a study of brain T cells in children with intractable seizures. Produced via immunoSEQ multiplex PCR; TCRdb's table is partial and in-frame only. The sample consists of approximately 60,000 clones, about 96% of them appearing once. Sequenced here: peripheral blood, sampled at surgery. The receptors stem from a boy younger than two with focal cortical dysplasia and intractable seizures.

The chain combines TRBV6-5 with TRBJ1-6; D ambiguous. The CDR3 is made up of 14 amino acids. V was trimmed by 6 bases and J by 9 bases, leaving 15 bases between them. Germline V gene sequence: CDR1 MNHEY, CDR2 SVGAGI. CDR3 region: CASSREIRGSPLHF. CDR3 DNA: TGTGCCAGCAGCCGGGAGATTCGGGGTTCACCCCTCCACTTT.

The rearrangement links TRBV18 to TRBJ1-1; D ambiguous. Germline assignment: CDR1 KGHSH and CDR2 LQKENI. CDR3 length equals 14 residues. The V gene lost 3 bases and the J gene lost 2 bases, with 10 bases spanning the gap. CDR3 nucleotide sequence: TGTGCCAGCTCACCCGGGGTCCCAAACACTGAAGCTTTCTTT. It translates to CASSPGVPNTEAFF.

The chain employs TRBV27 and TRBJ1-5, with 7 bases lining up with TRBD1. CDR1 and CDR2 (germline): MNHEY, SMNVEV (reference sequence). The CDR3 has 15 residues. The junction had 8 bases not matched to a gene; V was cut back by 5 bases and J by 4 bases. This chain's CDR3 is CASSMRDSRNQPQHF. CDR3 nucleotides: TGTGCCAGCAGTATGAGGGACAGTCGAAATCAGCCCCAGCATTTT.

This chain connects TRBV19 to TRBJ1-1; 7 bases are shared with TRBD1. This CDR3 has 13 residues. V dropped 9 bases and J dropped 4; count of bases not matched to a gene: 8. Germline values: CDR1 LNHDA, CDR2 SQIVND (reference sequence). CDR3 bases: TGTGCCAGCAGCAAAGACAGGGCCACTGAAGCTTTCTTT. This sequence encodes CASSKDRATEAFF.

The chain carries TRBV11-2 and TRBJ2-3; 12 nucleotides line up with TRBD2. Trimming cost V 2 bases and J 5 bases; bases outside gene matches: 8. Germline-derived CDR1 and CDR2 are SGHAT and FQNNGV. The CDR3 extends over 17 amino acids. The CDR3 region is CASSLSLAGGYKDTQYF. For the CDR3, the DNA is TGTGCCAGCAGCTTATCCCTAGCGGGGGGGTACAAAGATACGCAGTATTTT.

The count of this clone is one. The V and J genes are TRBV28 and TRBJ1-2; D is unclear. The CDR3 has 13 amino acids. The V end was cut by 2 bases, the J end by 4 bases, with 8 bases between. Per germline, CDR1 MDHEN and CDR2 SYDVKM. CDR3 DNA: TGTGCCAGCAGTTTAGAGGTCCTCTATGGCTACACCTTC. This gives the protein CASSLEVLYGYTF.

The CDR3 region is CASSLRTSGGSYEQYF. CDR3 bases: TGCGCCAGCAGCCTAAGGACTAGCGGGGGTTCCTACGAGCAGTACTTC. This chain connects TRBV5-1 to TRBJ2-7; 13 bases agree with TRBD2. This CDR3 contains 16 residues. V lost 4 bases and J lost 1; bases outside the gene matches: 5. CDR1 and CDR2 from the germline V gene are SGHRS and YFSETQ.

The V and J genes are TRBV12-3 or TRBV12-4 and TRBJ2-1; D call uncertain. This CDR3 is 11 amino acids long. Trimming shortened V by 6 bases and J by 9 bases, and 9 bases separated the two germline ends. DNA for the CDR3: TGTGCCAGCAGGCTTCGTGGTGAGCAGTTCTTC. It encodes CASRLRGEQFF.

This sequence joins TRBV6-2 or TRBV6-3 and TRBJ1-4; tentative D call: TRBD1 (6 bases). V lost 5 bases and J lost 0, with 7 bases in between. In germline, CDR1 is MNHEY, CDR2 SVGEGT. The CDR3 spans 14 residues. The CDR3 protein is CASSGTPTNEKLFF. CDR3 in DNA: TGTGCCAGCAGTGGGACACCAACTAATGAAAAACTGTTTTTT.

V gene TRBV6-2 or TRBV6-3 combines with J gene TRBJ2-5, with 9 nucleotides matching TRBD1. The CDR3 covers 16 residues. The germline gives CDR1 MNHEY, CDR2 SVGEGT. V lost 6 bases, J lost 7 bases, and 15 bases stayed unmatched. This CDR3 reads CASSLAGPGQGGTQYF. The CDR3 bases are TGTGCCAGCAGCCTTGCCGGACCGGGACAGGGTGGGACCCAGTACTTC.

The chain joins TRBV7-2 to TRBJ2-1; D possibly matches TRBD1 or TRBD2 (6 bases each). Trimming took 2 bases from V and 10 from J, leaving 18 bases between them. This CDR3 region has 15 residues. Germline values: CDR1 SGHTA, CDR2 FQGNSA. As DNA, the CDR3 is TGTGCCAGCAGCTTATTGGGGGGCAGTGGGAGGGAGCAGTTCTTC. Its translation is CASSLLGGSGREQFF.

V usage is TRBV21-1 and J usage is TRBJ1-5. TRBV21-1 is labeled a pseudogene. The CDR3 consists of 15 residues. CDR3 DNA sequence: TGTGCCAGCAGCAAGGGGTTGACGGGCTATCAGCCCCAGCATTTT. It is translated as CASSKGLTGYQPQHF.

The CDR3 bases are TGTGCCAGCAGCTTTCTAGCGGGGGGAAGCACAGATACGCAGTATTTT. Translated: CASSFLAGGSTDTQYF. The chain links TRBV5-4 to TRBJ2-3; 11 bases match TRBD2. V lost 2 bases, J lost 0 bases, and 2 bases stayed unmatched. Germline-derived CDR1 and CDR2 are SGHNT and YYREEE (reference sequence). The CDR3 is made up of 16 amino acids.

V is TRBV7-2 and J is TRBJ2-2; 8 positions agree with TRBD2. J was trimmed by 0 bases and V by 6 bases; bases with no gene match: 6. This CDR3 region has 16 residues. Germline CDR1 reads SGHTA; CDR2 reads FQGNSA. The CDR3 loop reads CASSPGGLANTGELFF. CDR3 sequence (DNA): TGTGCCAGCAGTCCTGGGGGACTAGCGAACACCGGGGAGCTGTTTTTT.

This clone was seen a few times. This chain uses TRBV4-1 with TRBJ2-2; D is uncertain. The CDR3 covers 14 residues. Germline loops: CDR1 MGHRA, CDR2 YSYEKL. V was trimmed by 4 bases and J by 5 bases, leaving 11 bases between them. The CDR3: CASSPWPLTGELFF. The CDR3 DNA reads TGCGCCAGCAGCCCATGGCCGTTAACCGGGGAGCTGTTTTTT.

This clone was recorded only once. The chain couples TRBV3-1 (or the pseudogene TRBV3-2) to TRBJ2-1; TRBD2 agrees at 8 bases. With V trimmed by 1 base and J by 5 bases, 13 bases remained unmatched. The CDR3 totals 18 residues. Germline lookup yields CDR1 LGHDT and CDR2 YNNKEL (reference sequence). CDR3 DNA: TGTGCCAGCAGCCAAGTCAGACTCGTCGGGACTAGTCACAATGAGCAGTTCTTC. Residues: CASSQVRLVGTSHNEQFF.

V and J are TRBV5-1 and TRBJ1-3; D is undetermined. CDR1 and CDR2 from the germline V gene are SGHRS and YFSETQ. There are 13 residues in the CDR3. Trimming removed 5 bases at V and 4 bases at J, with 10 bases between. The CDR3 nucleotides read TGCGCCAGCAGGGACGACGTCGGAAACACCATATATTTT. It encodes CASRDDVGNTIYF.

The chain uses TRBV7-2 and TRBJ1-1, with D unclear. The CDR3 runs 15 residues. V was pared by 1 base and J by 0 bases, with 9 bases between. The germline V gene has CDR1 SGHTA and CDR2 FQGNSA. DNA for the CDR3: TGTGCCAGCAGCTTAGTTTTGGGGATGAACACTGAAGCTTTCTTT. Translating gives CASSLVLGMNTEAFF.

V gene TRBV6-5 combines with J gene TRBJ2-5, with a tentative D call TRBD2 (6 bases). The ends were cut back, 4 bases at V and 7 bases at J, with 19 bases in the middle. Per germline, CDR1 MNHEY and CDR2 SVGAGI. The CDR3 consists of 15 residues. This chain's CDR3 is CASSSTGGLIGTQYF. Written as DNA, the CDR3 is TGTGCCAGCAGTTCCACCGGAGGACTAATCGGGACCCAGTACTTC.

The V and J genes are TRBV14 and TRBJ1-2; D is unresolved. Germline values: CDR1 SGHDN, CDR2 FVKESK. Deletions cut 4 bases from V and 8 bases from J, with 17 bases between. The CDR3 extends over 14 amino acids. The CDR3 here is CASSRYQDRWGYTF. In DNA form, the CDR3 reads TGTGCCAGCAGCCGCTACCAGGATCGGTGGGGCTACACCTTC.

This clone is a singleton in its sample. The chain joins TRBV5-1 to TRBJ2-1, with D unclear. CDR3 length: 17 amino acids. Trimming took 0 bases from V and 8 from J, leaving 21 bases between them. The V gene's germline CDR1 is SGHRS and CDR2 YFSETQ. CDR3 protein: CASSLEYLGPAFDEQFF. CDR3 nucleotides: TGCGCCAGCAGCTTGGAGTATTTGGGTCCAGCGTTTGATGAGCAGTTCTTC.

This chain links TRBV5-1 with TRBJ1-1; TRBD1 matches at 8 bases. The CDR3 is made up of 14 amino acids. V shed 4 bases, J shed 7 bases, and the junction held 9 bases outside the gene matches. The germline CDR1 and CDR2 sequences are SGHRS and YFSETQ. This CDR3 is CASSTLRQGYEAFF. The CDR3, as DNA: TGCGCCAGCAGCACCCTTCGACAGGGGTATGAAGCTTTCTTT.

The chain's CDR3 is CAISDGDPSEAFF. The DNA of the CDR3 is TGTGCCATCAGTGATGGAGACCCTTCCGAAGCTTTCTTT. J is TRBJ1-1 and V is TRBV10-3; no clear D. The CDR3 has 13 amino acids. The V end lost 3 bases, the J end lost 8 bases, and 13 bases lay between the germline ends. Germline V lookup: CDR1 ENHRY, CDR2 SYGVKD.

This chain connects TRBV24-1 to TRBJ2-3; TRBD1 aligns across 8 bases. The CDR3 is 15 residues long. Germline V gene lookup returns CDR1 KGHDR and CDR2 SFDVKD. The V segment lost 2 bases and the J segment 6 bases; nucleotides outside the gene matches: 6. The DNA for the CDR3 is TGTGCCACCAGTGATTCGACAGGGGCAACGGATACGCAGTATTTT. Amino acid sequence: CATSDSTGATDTQYF.

The chain employs TRBV5-4 and TRBJ1-2, with 11 positions matching TRBD1. The V and J ends lost 0 bases and 4 bases, in that order; junction bases with no gene match: 2. The CDR3 runs to 15 residues. Germline CDR1 reads SGHNT; CDR2 reads YYREEE (reference sequence). The CDR3 is CASSLAGTGGYGYTF. In DNA form, the CDR3 reads TGTGCCAGCAGCTTGGCCGGGACAGGGGGCTATGGCTACACCTTC.

The table lists this clone with a count of one. The CDR3 loop is CASSVEGVVTGELFF. CDR3 bases: TGTGCCAGCAGCGTAGAAGGGGTAGTCACCGGGGAGCTGTTTTTT. The genes are TRBV9 and TRBJ2-2; possibly TRBD1 for D (5 bases). This CDR3 has 15 amino acids. Germline assignment: CDR1 SGDLS and CDR2 YYNGEE. Trimming cost V 0 bases and J 4 bases, with 10 bases left between them.

CDR3 coding DNA: TGTGCCAGCGGAACAGGGGCGGCCTACAATGAGCAGTTCTTC. Translating it yields CASGTGAAYNEQFF. V gene TRBV2 combines with J gene TRBJ2-1; 7 bases are a match to TRBD1. J gave up 2 bases and V 8 bases, and 6 bases lay outside the gene matches. Looked up from germline, CDR1 is SNHLY and CDR2 is FYNNEI. The CDR3 is 14 amino acids.

This chain uses TRBV7-9 with TRBJ2-1; D might be TRBD1 (7 bases). V was clipped by 2 bases and J by 10 bases, with 15 bases between them. Germline V CDR1 and CDR2: SEHNR, FQNEAQ (reference sequence). The CDR3 consists of 14 residues. The CDR3 sequence is CASSLQGGLGEQFF. As DNA, the CDR3 is TGTGCCAGCAGCTTACAGGGGGGCCTTGGGGAGCAGTTCTTC.

V and J are TRBV27 and TRBJ2-7; 9 positions match TRBD1. V shed 4 bases and J 6 bases; nucleotides not matched to a gene: 16. The CDR3 totals 17 residues. Germline values: CDR1 MNHEY, CDR2 SMNVEV (reference sequence). CDR3 DNA: TGTGCCAGCAGTTACCTCGTGGAAGGGACAGGGTTCCTCGAGCAGTACTTC. Translating it yields CASSYLVEGTGFLEQYF.